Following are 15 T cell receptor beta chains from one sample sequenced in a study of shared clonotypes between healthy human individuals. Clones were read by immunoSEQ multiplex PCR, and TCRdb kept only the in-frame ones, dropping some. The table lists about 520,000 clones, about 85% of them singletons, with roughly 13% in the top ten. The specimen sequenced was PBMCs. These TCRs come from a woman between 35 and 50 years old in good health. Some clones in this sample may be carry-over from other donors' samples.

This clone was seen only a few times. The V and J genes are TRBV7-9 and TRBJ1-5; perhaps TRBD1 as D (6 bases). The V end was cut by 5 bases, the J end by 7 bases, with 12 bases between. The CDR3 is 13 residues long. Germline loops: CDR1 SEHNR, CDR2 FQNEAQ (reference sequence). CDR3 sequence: CASSIKGDQPQHF. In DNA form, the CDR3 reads TGTGCCAGCAGCATCAAGGGGGACCAGCCCCAGCATTTT.

This CDR3 reads CASSTGEGGWDEQYF. CDR3 coding DNA: TGTGCCAGCAGTACCGGCGAGGGGGGCTGGGACGAGCAGTACTTC. The chain links TRBV2 to TRBJ2-7, with D perhaps given as TRBD1 or TRBD2 (6 bases each). With 5 bases removed from V and 5 bases from J, the gap between germline ends came to 19 bases. The CDR3 has 15 residues. Per the germline V gene, CDR1 is SNHLY and CDR2 is FYNNEI.

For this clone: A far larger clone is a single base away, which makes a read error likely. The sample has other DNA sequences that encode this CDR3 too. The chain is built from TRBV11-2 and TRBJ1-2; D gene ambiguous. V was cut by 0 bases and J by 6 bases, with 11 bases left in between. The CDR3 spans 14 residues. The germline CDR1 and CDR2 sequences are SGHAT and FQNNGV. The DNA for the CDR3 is TGTGCCAGCAGCTTAGATCGAAGGGTTCATGGCTACACCTTC. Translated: CASSLDRRVHGYTF.

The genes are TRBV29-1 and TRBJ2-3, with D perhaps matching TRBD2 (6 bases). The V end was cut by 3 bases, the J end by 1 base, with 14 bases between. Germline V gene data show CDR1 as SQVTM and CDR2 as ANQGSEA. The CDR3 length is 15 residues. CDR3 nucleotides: TGCAGCGTTGATATGTCTAGCGTTGGCACAGATACGCAGTATTTT. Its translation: CSVDMSSVGTDTQYF.

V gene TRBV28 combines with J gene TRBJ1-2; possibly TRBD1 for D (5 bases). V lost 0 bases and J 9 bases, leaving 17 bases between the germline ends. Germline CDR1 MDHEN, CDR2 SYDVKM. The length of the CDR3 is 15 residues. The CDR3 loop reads CASSLWISAGPRYTF. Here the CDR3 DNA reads TGTGCCAGCAGTTTATGGATATCGGCAGGGCCACGCTACACCTTC.

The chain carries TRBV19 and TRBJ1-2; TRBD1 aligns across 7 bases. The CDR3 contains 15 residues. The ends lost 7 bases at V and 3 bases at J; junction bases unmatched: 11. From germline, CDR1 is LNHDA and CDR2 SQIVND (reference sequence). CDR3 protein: CASTSRDRAYYGYTF. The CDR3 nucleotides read TGTGCCAGTACTTCCCGGGACAGAGCTTACTATGGCTACACCTTC.

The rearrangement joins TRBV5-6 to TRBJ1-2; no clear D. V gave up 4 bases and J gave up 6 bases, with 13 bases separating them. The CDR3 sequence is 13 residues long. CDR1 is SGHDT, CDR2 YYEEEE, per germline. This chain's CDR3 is CASSPGRYDGYTF. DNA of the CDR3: TGTGCCAGCAGCCCCGGGAGGTATGATGGCTACACCTTC.

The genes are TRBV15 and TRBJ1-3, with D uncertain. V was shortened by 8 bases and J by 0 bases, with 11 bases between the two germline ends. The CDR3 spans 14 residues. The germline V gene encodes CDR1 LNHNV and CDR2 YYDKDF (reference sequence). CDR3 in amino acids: CATSLGSSGNTIYF. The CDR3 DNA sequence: TGTGCCACCTCACTGGGGAGCTCTGGAAACACCATATATTTT.

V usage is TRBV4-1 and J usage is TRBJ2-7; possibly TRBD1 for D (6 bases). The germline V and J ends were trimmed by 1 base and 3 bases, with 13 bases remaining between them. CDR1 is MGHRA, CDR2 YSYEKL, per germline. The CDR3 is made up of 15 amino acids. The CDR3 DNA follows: TGCGCCAGCAGCCAAGTTCAGGGACACCTCTACGAGCAGTACTTC. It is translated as CASSQVQGHLYEQYF.

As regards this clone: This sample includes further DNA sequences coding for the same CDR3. The CDR3 coding sequence is TGTGCCAGCAGTACACCAGGGGGCACTGAAGCTTTCTTT. It encodes CASSTPGGTEAFF. The chain is built from TRBV6-5 and TRBJ1-1, with 7 nucleotides matching TRBD1. V dropped 5 bases and J dropped 4; count of bases not matched to a gene: 4. Germline CDR1 reads MNHEY; CDR2 reads SVGAGI. CDR3 size: 13 residues.

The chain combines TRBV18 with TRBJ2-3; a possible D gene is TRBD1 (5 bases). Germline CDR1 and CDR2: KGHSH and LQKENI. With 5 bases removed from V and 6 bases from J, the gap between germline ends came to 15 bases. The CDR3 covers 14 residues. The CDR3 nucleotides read TGTGCCAGCTCAGCCGGCGCAGGGTCCGATACGCAGTATTTT. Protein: CASSAGAGSDTQYF.

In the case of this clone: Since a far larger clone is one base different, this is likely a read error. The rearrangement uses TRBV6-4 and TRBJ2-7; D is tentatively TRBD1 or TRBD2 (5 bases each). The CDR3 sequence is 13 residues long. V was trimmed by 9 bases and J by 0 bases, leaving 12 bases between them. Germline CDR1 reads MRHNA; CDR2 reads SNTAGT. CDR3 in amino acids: CASFRDGSYEQYF. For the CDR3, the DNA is TGTGCCAGTTTTAGGGACGGCTCCTACGAGCAGTACTTC.

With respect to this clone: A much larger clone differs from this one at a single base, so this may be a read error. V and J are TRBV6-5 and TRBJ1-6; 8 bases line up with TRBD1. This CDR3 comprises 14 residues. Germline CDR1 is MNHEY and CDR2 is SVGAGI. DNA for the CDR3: TGTGCCAGCAGCAGACAGGGGCAGTATTCACCCATCCACTTT. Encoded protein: CASSRQGQYSPIHF.

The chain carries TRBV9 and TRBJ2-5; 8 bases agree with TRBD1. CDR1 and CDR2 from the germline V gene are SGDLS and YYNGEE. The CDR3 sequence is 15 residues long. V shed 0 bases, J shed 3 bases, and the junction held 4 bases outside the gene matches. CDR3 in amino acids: CASSVGPDREETQYF. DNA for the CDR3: TGTGCCAGCAGCGTAGGCCCGGACAGGGAAGAGACCCAGTACTTC. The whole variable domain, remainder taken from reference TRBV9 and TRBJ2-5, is DSGVTQTPKHLITATGQRVTLRCSPRSGDLSVYWYQQSLDQGLQFLIQYYNGEERAKGNILERFSAQQFPDLHSELNLSSLELGDSALYFCASSVGPDREETQYFGPGTRLLVL.

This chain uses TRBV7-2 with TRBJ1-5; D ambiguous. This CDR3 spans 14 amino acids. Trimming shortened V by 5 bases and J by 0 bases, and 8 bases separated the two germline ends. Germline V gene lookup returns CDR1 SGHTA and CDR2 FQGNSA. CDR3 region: CASSREYSNQPQHF. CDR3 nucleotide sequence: TGTGCCAGCAGCCGTGAATATAGCAATCAGCCCCAGCATTTT.